A single sample is the source of the 11 T cell receptor beta chains below, sequenced in a study of T cell responses to AZD1222 COVID-19 vaccine. Sequencing was performed with immunoSEQ multiplex PCR; in TCRdb, only in-frame clones are kept and a portion is missing. Counted here are 100,000 to 150,000 clones, more than 85% occurring once; the ten biggest clones make up 5.4%. The input for sequencing was peripheral blood, taken on day 0 of AZD1222 vaccination. These receptors were taken from an adult in good health.

Here the CDR3 DNA reads TGTGCCAGTAGCAGGACTAGCGGAACCTACAATGAGCAGTTCTTC. Residues: CASSRTSGTYNEQFF. The V call is TRBV19, the J call TRBJ2-1; 10 bases line up with TRBD2. The CDR3 contains 15 residues. Germline trimming cut 6 bases from V and 2 bases from J; bases unmatched to any gene: 4. Germline-derived CDR1 and CDR2 are LNHDA and SQIVND (reference sequence).

V and J are TRBV7-2 and TRBJ1-6, with 7 bases aligning to TRBD1. Germline CDR1 is SGHTA and CDR2 is FQGNSA. CDR3 length: 13 residues. After removal of 6 bases from V and 10 bases from J, the junction contained 6 bases not matched to a gene. CDR3 sequence: CASSSTGASPLHF. The CDR3 DNA sequence: TGTGCCAGCAGTTCTACAGGGGCCTCACCCCTCCACTTT.

This chain joins TRBV2 and TRBJ2-7, with D possibly TRBD2 on 6 matching bases. Germline assignment: CDR1 SNHLY and CDR2 FYNNEI. The CDR3 length is 16 residues. The V end was cut by 4 bases, the J end by 0 bases, with 16 bases between. The CDR3 DNA reads TGTGCCAGCAGTGGTAGACTAGTTTCTAGCTCCTACGAGCAGTACTTC. It codes for CASSGRLVSSSYEQYF.

CDR3 sequence: CASSSTVAKNIQYF. The CDR3 region has the DNA TGTGCCAGCAGCTCTACAGTAGCTAAAAACATTCAGTACTTC. The V call is TRBV7-9, the J call TRBJ2-4; no clear D. The V end lost 4 bases, the J end lost 4 bases, and 11 bases lay between the germline ends. The CDR3 has 14 amino acids. Germline V gene data show CDR1 as SEHNR and CDR2 as FQNEAQ (reference sequence).

V gene TRBV15 combines with J gene TRBJ1-1; no definite D call. The germline CDR1 and CDR2 sequences are LNHNV and YYDKDF (reference sequence). The CDR3 is 14 amino acids. Trimming left V 2 bases short and J 1 base short, with 8 bases between. CDR3 nucleotide sequence: TGTGCCACCAGCAGACGGGAACCGAACACTGAAGCTTTCTTT. Its protein is CATSRREPNTEAFF.

The chain links TRBV4-2 to TRBJ2-3, with 11 bases matching TRBD2. The germline gives CDR1 LGHNA, CDR2 YNFKEQ. V dropped 6 bases and J dropped 4; count of bases not matched to a gene: 3. The CDR3 contains 14 residues. For the CDR3, the DNA is TGTGCCAGCAGACCGGGACTAGCGGCAGATACGCAGTATTTT. This encodes CASRPGLAADTQYF.

The chain employs TRBV4-1 and TRBJ1-4, with 7 nucleotides matching TRBD1. CDR1 and CDR2 (germline): MGHRA, YSYEKL. V was clipped by 2 bases and J by 5 bases; unmatched bases: 14. The CDR3 runs 18 residues. The CDR3 bases are TGCGCCAGCAGCCAATCGTCGGAGGGGGCCGGATTAAATGAAAAACTGTTTTTT. Protein: CASSQSSEGAGLNEKLFF.

The chain joins TRBV7-9 to TRBJ2-7; 8 positions match TRBD1. Germline V gene data show CDR1 as SEHNR and CDR2 as FQNEAQ (reference sequence). The CDR3 is made up of 11 amino acids. The CDR3 sequence is CASSSLRDRSV. CDR3 DNA: TGTGCCAGCAGCTCACTCCGGGACAGGAGCGTC.

Comments on this clone: At one of its ends the junction is not consistent with the germline gene, which may arise from a read error. The CDR3 DNA reads TGTGCCACCAGCAGAGAAACCCTGGATAACAATGAAGCTTTCTTT. This codes for CATSRETLDNNEAFF. The rearrangement joins TRBV15 to TRBJ1-1; D is uncertain. This CDR3 is 15 amino acids long. CDR1 LNHNV and CDR2 YYDKDF come from the germline V gene (reference sequence). The full variable domain, its missing parts supplied by reference TRBV15 and TRBJ1-1, is DAMVIQNPRYQVTQFGKPVTLSCSQTLNHNVMYWYQQKSSQAPKLLFHYYDKDFNNEADTPDNFQSRRPNTSFCFLDIRSPGLGDTAMYLCATSRETLDNNEAFFGQGTRLTVV.

The chain is built from TRBV28 and TRBJ1-2; D unclear. V lost 5 bases to trimming and J lost 8 bases, with 12 bases between them. The CDR3 loop spans 12 amino acids. Germline CDR1 MDHEN, CDR2 SYDVKM. This CDR3 reads CASSPPSGGYTF. The CDR3, as DNA: TGTGCCAGCAGTCCCCCATCGGGGGGCTACACCTTC.

This clone was observed a few times. V and J are TRBV19 and TRBJ1-1; D unclear. Germline V gives CDR1 LNHDA, CDR2 SQIVND (reference sequence). V dropped 4 bases and J dropped 3 bases, with 9 bases sitting between them. The CDR3 sequence is 13 residues long. The CDR3 DNA follows: TGTGCCAGTAGTACCCACCTAGACACTGAAGCTTTCTTT. It codes for CASSTHLDTEAFF.